This T cell receptor beta chain was identified in a study of blood T cell repertoires in COVID-19. Study as a whole: Researchers got acute and convalescent COVID-19 samples from the United States, Italy and Spain. From T cells, B-cell-depleted T cells, or PBMCs came the material, which was cDNA or gDNA.

How the authors handled the data: Estimated nucleated cell counts came from reference gene primer amplification. This table comes from immunoSEQ multiplex PCR, and its TCRdb copy is limited to in-frame clones, with some not included. V and J calls and clone size follow that table, whereas D and trimming were derived from the DNA. Here the sample spans 65,000 to 70,000 clones, 80% to 90% being singletons. The specimen was peripheral blood. This receptor was obtained from a woman aged 55-69 years with acute or convalescent COVID-19.

The DNA of the CDR3 is TGTGCCAGCAGCCAGGGACAGAATTCACCCCTCCACTTT. This encodes CASSQGQNSPLHF. The rearrangement uses TRBV3-1 (or the pseudogene TRBV3-2) and TRBJ1-6, with 7 bases aligning to TRBD1. Germline CDR1 and CDR2: LGHDT and YNNKEL (reference sequence). Trimming cost V 3 bases and J 7 bases; bases outside gene matches: 0. The CDR3 sequence is 13 residues long.